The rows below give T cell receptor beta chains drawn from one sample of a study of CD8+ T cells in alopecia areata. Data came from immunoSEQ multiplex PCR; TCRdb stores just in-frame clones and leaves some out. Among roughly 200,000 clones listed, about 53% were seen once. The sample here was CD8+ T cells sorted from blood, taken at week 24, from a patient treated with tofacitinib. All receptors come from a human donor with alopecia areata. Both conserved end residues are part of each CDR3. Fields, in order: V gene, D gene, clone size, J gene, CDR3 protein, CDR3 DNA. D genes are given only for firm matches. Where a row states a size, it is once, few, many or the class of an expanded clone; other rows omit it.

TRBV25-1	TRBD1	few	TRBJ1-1	CASSVQGASEAFF	TGTGCCAGCAGTGTACAGGGGGCATCCGAAGCTTTCTTT
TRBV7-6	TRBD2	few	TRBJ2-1	CASSSSGGAVNEQFF	TGTGCCAGCAGTTCTAGCGGGGGGGCCGTGAATGAGCAGTTCTTC
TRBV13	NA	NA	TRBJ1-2	CASSPRGNYGYTF	TGTGCCAGCAGCCCAAGGGGGAACTATGGCTACACCTTC
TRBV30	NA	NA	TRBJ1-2	CAWSVGQGHNYGYTF	TGTGCCTGGAGTGTGGGGCAGGGACACAACTATGGCTACACCTTC
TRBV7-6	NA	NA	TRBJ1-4	CASSHIGGELFF	TGTGCCAGCAGCCATATCGGGGGAGAACTGTTTTTT
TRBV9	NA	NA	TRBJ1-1	CASSVEVNTEAFF	TGTGCCAGCAGCGTAGAAGTGAACACTGAAGCTTTCTTT
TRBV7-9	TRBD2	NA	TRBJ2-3	CASSTSGGEGKDTQYF	TGTGCCAGCAGCACTAGCGGGGGGGAAGGGAAAGATACGCAGTATTTT
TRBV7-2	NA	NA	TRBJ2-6	CLTGANVLTF	TGCCTAACTGGGGCCAACGTCCTGACTTTC
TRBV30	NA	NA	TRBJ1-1	CAWKAGLNTEAFF	TGTGCCTGGAAGGCGGGCTTGAACACTGAAGCTTTCTTT
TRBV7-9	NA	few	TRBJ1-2	CASSPQGYGYTF	TGTGCCAGCAGCCCCCAGGGGTATGGCTACACCTTC
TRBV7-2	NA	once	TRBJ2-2	CASSLGHSNTGELFF	TGTGCCAGCAGCTTAGGACATTCGAACACCGGGGAGCTGTTTTTT
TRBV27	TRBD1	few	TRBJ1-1	CASSTTGGPEAFF	TGTGCCAGCAGTACAACAGGGGGTCCTGAAGCTTTCTTT
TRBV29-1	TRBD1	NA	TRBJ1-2	CSVPTGPRLAGYGYTF	TGCAGCGTCCCGACAGGGCCCCGTCTCGCTGGGTATGGCTACACCTTC
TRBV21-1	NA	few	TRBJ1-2	CASSKRRNTF	TGTGCCAGCAGCAAGCGCCGAAACACCTTC
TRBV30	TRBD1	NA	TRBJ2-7	CAWSGGQGAGEQYF	TGTGCCTGGAGTGGGGGACAGGGGGCAGGGGAGCAGTACTTC
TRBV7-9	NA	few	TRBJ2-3	CASSLSKGAADTQYF	TGTGCCAGCAGCTTAAGCAAAGGGGCAGCAGATACGCAGTATTTT
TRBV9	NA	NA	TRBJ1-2	CASSVGEGNYGYTF	TGTGCCAGCAGCGTAGGTGAGGGCAACTATGGCTACACCTTC
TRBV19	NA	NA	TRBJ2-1	CASSIDRANEQFF	TGTGCCAGTAGTATAGACAGGGCTAATGAGCAGTTCTTC
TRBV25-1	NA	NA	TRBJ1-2	CASSVASGYTF	TGTGCCAGCAGTGTTGCGAGTGGCTACACCTTC
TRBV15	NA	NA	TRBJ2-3	CATSMLGGPDTQYF	TGTGCCACCAGCATGTTGGGGGGGCCCGATACGCAGTATTTT
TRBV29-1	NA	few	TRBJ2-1	CSVDGVTSYNEQFF	TGCAGCGTTGATGGGGTGACCTCCTACAATGAGCAGTTCTTC
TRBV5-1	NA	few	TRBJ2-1	CASSFSGTNEQFF	TGCGCCAGCAGCTTCTCAGGGACCAATGAGCAGTTCTTC
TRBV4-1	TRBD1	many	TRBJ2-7	CASSQGQGVYEQYF	TGCGCCAGCAGCCAAGGACAGGGGGTTTACGAGCAGTACTTC
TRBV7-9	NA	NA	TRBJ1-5	CASSLTGPDQPQHF	TGTGCCAGCAGCTTAACCGGACCCGATCAGCCCCAGCATTTT
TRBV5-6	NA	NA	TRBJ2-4	CASSLAGSSQNIQYF	TGTGCCAGCAGCTTGGCGGGGAGTAGCCAAAACATTCAGTACTTC
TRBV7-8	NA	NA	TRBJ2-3	CASSPRDGYTDTQYF	TGTGCCAGCAGCCCCCGGGACGGTTACACAGATACGCAGTATTTT
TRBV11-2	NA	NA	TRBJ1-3	CASSLRGGRSGNTIYF	TGTGCCAGCAGCTTACGTGGCGGCCGCTCTGGAAACACCATATATTTT
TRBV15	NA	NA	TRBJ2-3	CATSIKKADTQYF	TGTGCCACCAGCATTAAGAAAGCAGATACGCAGTATTTT
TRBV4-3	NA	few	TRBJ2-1	CASSQASTVYNEQFF	TGCGCCAGCAGCCAAGCATCGACAGTATACAATGAGCAGTTCTTC
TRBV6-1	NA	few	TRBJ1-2	CASSEMRDSPYGYTF	TGTGCCAGCAGTGAAATGCGCGACAGTCCCTATGGCTACACCTTC
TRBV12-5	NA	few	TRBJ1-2	CASGLRGYGYTF	TGTGCTAGTGGTTTGCGGGGCTATGGCTACACCTTC
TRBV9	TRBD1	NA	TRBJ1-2	CASSVQGGRNGYTF	TGTGCCAGCAGCGTACAGGGGGGGAGAAATGGCTACACCTTC
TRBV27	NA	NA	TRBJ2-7	CASSLTVSYEQYF	TGTGCCAGCAGCCTGACAGTCTCCTACGAGCAGTACTTC
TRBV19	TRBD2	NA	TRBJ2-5	CASSSRLAGYQETQYF	TGTGCCAGTAGTTCGAGACTAGCGGGGTACCAAGAGACCCAGTACTTC
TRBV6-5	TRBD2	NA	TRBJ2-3	CASSRLAGGTDTQYF	TGTGCCAGCAGTCGACTAGCGGGGGGGACGGATACGCAGTATTTT
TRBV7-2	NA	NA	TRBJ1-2	CASSLALRGRRGYTF	TGTGCCAGCAGCTTAGCCCTAAGGGGTCGGCGCGGCTACACCTTC
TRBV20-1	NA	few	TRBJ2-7	CSARTSYEQYF	TGCAGTGCCAGGACGTCGTACGAGCAGTACTTC
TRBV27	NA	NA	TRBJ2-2	CASSRGTAGELFF	TGTGCCAGCAGCCGCGGGACGGCCGGGGAGCTGTTTTTT
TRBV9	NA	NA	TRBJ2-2	CASSVGADTGELFF	TGTGCCAGCAGCGTAGGCGCGGACACCGGGGAGCTGTTTTTT
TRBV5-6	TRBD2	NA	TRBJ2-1	CASSPPGLAGADSYNEQFF	TGTGCCAGCAGCCCGCCGGGACTAGCGGGGGCCGACTCCTACAATGAGCAGTTCTTC
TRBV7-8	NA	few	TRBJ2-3	CASSSKPADTQYF	TGTGCCAGCAGCTCAAAGCCGGCAGATACGCAGTATTTT
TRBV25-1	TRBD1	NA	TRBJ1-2	CASSETLRTGNFKGYTF	TGTGCCAGCAGTGAAACGCTCCGGACAGGGAATTTTAAAGGCTACACCTTC
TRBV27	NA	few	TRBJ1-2	CASSGGVEGYTF	TGTGCCAGCAGCGGGGGGGTTGAGGGCTACACCTTC
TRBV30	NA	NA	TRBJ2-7	CAWSGDNGPFYEQYF	TGTGCCTGGAGCGGGGACAATGGGCCCTTCTACGAGCAGTACTTC
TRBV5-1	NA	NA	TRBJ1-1	CASIREEDRQAFF	TGCGCCAGCATACGAGAAGAGGACCGCCAAGCTTTCTTT
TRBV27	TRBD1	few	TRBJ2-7	CASSKSTGGQYF	TGTGCCAGCAGCAAATCAACAGGGGGGCAGTACTTC
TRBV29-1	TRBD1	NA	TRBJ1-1	CSVDDRGNTEAFF	TGCAGCGTAGATGACAGGGGGAACACTGAAGCTTTCTTT
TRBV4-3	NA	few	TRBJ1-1	CASSQDRYRDTEAFF	TGCGCCAGCAGCCAAGATAGGTATAGAGACACTGAAGCTTTCTTT
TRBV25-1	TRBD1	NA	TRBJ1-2	CASTPGGTGSYGYTF	TGTGCCAGCACCCCAGGGGGTACAGGGAGCTATGGCTACACCTTC
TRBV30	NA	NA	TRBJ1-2	CASRGRAGGYGYTF	TGTGCCTCAAGGGGACGGGCCGGTGGCTATGGCTACACCTTC
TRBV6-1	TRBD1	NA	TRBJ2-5	CASSAPPGTGGWETQYF	TGTGCCAGCAGTGCACCACCCGGGACAGGGGGCTGGGAGACCCAGTACTTC
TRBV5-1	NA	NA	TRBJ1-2	CASSRASLGYTF	TGCGCCAGCAGCCGGGCCTCTCTGGGCTACACCTTC